A single sample gave rise to the 17 T cell receptor beta chains below, sequenced in a study of blood T cell repertoires in COVID-19. Profiling relied on immunoSEQ multiplex PCR, and the TCRdb table lists in-frame clones only, not all of them. Of about 410,000 clones in the sample, about nine tenths were seen once. Input material: peripheral blood. Receptor source: a woman under 40 with active or convalescent COVID-19.

This sequence joins TRBV5-1 and TRBJ1-4, with D hard to call. This CDR3 is built from 15 residues. Trimming shortened V by 0 bases and J by 10 bases, and 16 bases separated the two germline ends. Germline V gene lookup returns CDR1 SGHRS and CDR2 YFSETQ. The CDR3 region is CASSLESQRGGKLFF. The CDR3 coding sequence is TGCGCCAGCAGCTTGGAGAGTCAGAGAGGCGGAAAACTGTTTTTT. The variable domain in full, completed from reference TRBV5-1 and TRBJ1-4, reads KAGVTQTPRYLIKTRGQQVTLSCSPISGHRSVSWYQQTPGQGLQFLFEYFSETQRNKGNFPGRFSGRQFSNSRSEMNVSTLELGDSALYLCASSLESQRGGKLFFGSGTQLSVL.

The V gene is TRBV18, the J gene TRBJ2-2; D is uncertain. The V end lost 3 bases, the J end lost 6 bases, and 8 bases lay between the germline ends. Germline V lookup: CDR1 KGHSH, CDR2 LQKENI. The CDR3 is made up of 13 amino acids. The CDR3 nucleotides are TGTGCCAGCTCACCTGAGAGTGCCGGGGAGCTGTTTTTT. This sequence encodes CASSPESAGELFF.

The chain employs TRBV14 and TRBJ1-5; no clear D. The length of the CDR3 is 13 residues. V lost 4 bases and J lost 6, with 10 bases in between. Germline V gene sequence: CDR1 SGHDN, CDR2 FVKESK. The CDR3 bases are TGTGCCAGCAGCCCCTCATCCAGTCAGCCCCAGCATTTT. Translating gives CASSPSSSQPQHF.

This clone was counted between two and nine times. The CDR3 loop is CAITGTLTGNTIYF. CDR3 DNA: TGTGCCATCACTGGGACACTGACTGGAAACACCATATATTTT. This chain joins TRBV10-3 and TRBJ1-3, with a possible D match to TRBD1 (6 bases). Germline V CDR1 and CDR2: ENHRY, SYGVKD. This CDR3 region has 14 residues. Trimming removed 7 bases from V and 2 bases from J, with 12 bases in between.

V is TRBV5-1 and J is TRBJ2-7, with 7 bases aligning to TRBD2. Germline V gives CDR1 SGHRS, CDR2 YFSETQ. The CDR3 runs 14 residues. Trimming at V came to 3 bases and at J to 4 bases, leaving 7 bases not matched to a gene. CDR3 nucleotides: TGCGCCAGCAGCTCCGGGACTACCTTTTACGAGCAGTACTTC. Translating gives CASSSGTTFYEQYF.

This clone has just a few counts. The rearrangement joins TRBV7-9 to TRBJ2-1; 7 bases are a match to TRBD2. The CDR3 is 16 residues long. Germline lookup yields CDR1 SEHNR and CDR2 FQNEAQ (reference sequence). J was trimmed by 3 bases and V by 5 bases; bases with no gene match: 10. The CDR3 DNA is TGTGCCAGCAGCCCTGGGAGGGATATCTTCTACAATGAGCAGTTCTTC. Residues: CASSPGRDIFYNEQFF.

This clone has only a few counts. The chain employs TRBV28 and TRBJ2-7; maybe TRBD1 (6 bases). The CDR3 contains 13 residues. Germline V gives CDR1 MDHEN, CDR2 SYDVKM. The V end lost 7 bases, the J end lost 6 bases, and 16 bases lay between the germline ends. This chain's CDR3 is CASISQGKTEQYF. DNA of the CDR3: TGTGCCAGCATTTCACAGGGTAAAACCGAGCAGTACTTC.

This chain connects TRBV18 to TRBJ2-7; D is perhaps TRBD1 (5 bases). CDR1 is KGHSH, CDR2 LQKENI, per germline. CDR3 length: 16 amino acids. V lost 2 bases and J lost 2, with 16 bases in between. CDR3 sequence: CASSPLGVDRPYEQYF. The CDR3 nucleotides read TGTGCCAGCTCACCATTAGGGGTGGACCGTCCCTACGAGCAGTACTTC.

The chain combines TRBV6-5 with TRBJ1-1; tentative D call: TRBD1 (5 bases). CDR1 is MNHEY and CDR2 is SVGAGI in the germline V gene. This CDR3 region has 14 residues. V was pared by 2 bases and J by 4 bases, with 11 bases between. CDR3 sequence: CASSYRGGGTEAFF. For the CDR3, the DNA is TGTGCCAGCAGTTACCGCGGCGGGGGCACTGAAGCTTTCTTT.

This chain joins TRBV9 and TRBJ2-3; TRBD2 matches 9 bases. J gave up 4 bases and V 3 bases, and 3 bases lay outside the gene matches. There are 14 residues in the CDR3. CDR1 is SGDLS and CDR2 is YYNGEE in the germline V gene. CDR3 sequence (DNA): TGTGCCAGCAGCGGAGCGGGAGGTTCAGATACGCAGTATTTT. This encodes CASSGAGGSDTQYF.

V is TRBV6-5 and J is TRBJ1-1; a possible D gene is TRBD1 (5 bases). The CDR3 loop spans 15 amino acids. Trimming took 0 bases from V and 5 from J, leaving 13 bases between them. The V gene's germline CDR1 is MNHEY and CDR2 SVGAGI. CDR3 in amino acids: CASSYSRGWETEAFF. The CDR3 coding sequence is TGTGCCAGCAGTTACTCGCGGGGCTGGGAAACTGAAGCTTTCTTT.

CDR3 loop: CASSLEGQTYNEQFF. CDR3 bases: TGTGCCAGCAGCTTGGAGGGACAAACCTACAATGAGCAGTTCTTC. The J gene is TRBJ2-1, the V gene TRBV5-4; TRBD1 might be the D (6 bases). Germline CDR1 is SGHNT and CDR2 is YYREEE (reference sequence). V lost 0 bases to trimming and J lost 2 bases, with 9 bases between them. The CDR3 length is 15 residues.

The genes are TRBV7-6 and TRBJ1-5; no definite D call. The germline V gene encodes CDR1 SGHVS and CDR2 FNYEAQ. This CDR3 comprises 16 residues. V lost 1 base, J lost 0 bases, and 10 bases lay in between. CDR3 protein: CASSLDGRYSNQPQHF. The CDR3 nucleotides read TGTGCCAGCAGCTTAGATGGCAGATATAGCAATCAGCCCCAGCATTTT.

The rearrangement links TRBV4-1 to TRBJ2-5, with no clear D. This CDR3 has 16 residues. CDR1 and CDR2 (germline): MGHRA, YSYEKL. Trimming left V 3 bases short and J 5 bases short, with 19 bases between. CDR3 bases: TGCGCCAGCAGCCAGGCTGATGGAGACGCGGTGGAGACCCAGTACTTC. Translation: CASSQADGDAVETQYF.

This sequence joins TRBV2 and TRBJ2-1, with 8 bases identical to TRBD2. With V trimmed by 6 bases and J by 10 bases, 11 bases remained unmatched. This CDR3 is built from 14 residues. CDR1 and CDR2 (germline): SNHLY, FYNNEI. CDR3 DNA sequence: TGTGCCAGCAGGTTAGACGGGGGGGCAGGGGAGCAGTTCTTC. This codes for CASRLDGGAGEQFF.

The chain couples TRBV18 to TRBJ2-7, with 13 bases that match TRBD2. The trim removed 2 bases at V and 3 bases at J, leaving 1 base unmatched. CDR1 is KGHSH, CDR2 LQKENI, per germline. The CDR3 runs to 15 residues. Here the CDR3 reads CASSPGLAGVYEQYF. The CDR3 coding sequence is TGTGCCAGCTCACCAGGACTAGCGGGAGTCTACGAGCAGTACTTC.

The chain uses TRBV3-1 (or the pseudogene TRBV3-2) and TRBJ2-3, with TRBD2 matching 11 bases. V dropped 3 bases and J dropped 6; count of bases not matched to a gene: 8. CDR1 and CDR2 (germline): LGHDT, YNNKEL (reference sequence). CDR3 length: 16 amino acids. The CDR3 sequence is CASSQPTSGSRDTQYF. The CDR3 DNA sequence: TGTGCCAGCAGCCAGCCAACTAGCGGGAGTCGGGATACGCAGTATTTT.